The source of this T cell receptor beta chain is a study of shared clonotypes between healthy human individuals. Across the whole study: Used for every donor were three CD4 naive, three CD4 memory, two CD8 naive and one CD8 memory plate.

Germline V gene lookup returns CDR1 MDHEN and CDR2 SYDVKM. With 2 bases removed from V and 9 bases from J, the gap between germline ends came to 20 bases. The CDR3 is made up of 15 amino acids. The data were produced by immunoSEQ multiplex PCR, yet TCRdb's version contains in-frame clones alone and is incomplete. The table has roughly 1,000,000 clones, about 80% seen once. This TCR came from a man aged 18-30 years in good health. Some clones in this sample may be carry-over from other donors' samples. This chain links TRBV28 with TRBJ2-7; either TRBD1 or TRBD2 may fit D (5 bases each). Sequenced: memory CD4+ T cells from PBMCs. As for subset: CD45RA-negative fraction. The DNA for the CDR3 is TGTGCCAGCAGTTTACACGTCGGGACGGCTGGGGGGCAGTACTTC. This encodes CASSLHVGTAGGQYF.